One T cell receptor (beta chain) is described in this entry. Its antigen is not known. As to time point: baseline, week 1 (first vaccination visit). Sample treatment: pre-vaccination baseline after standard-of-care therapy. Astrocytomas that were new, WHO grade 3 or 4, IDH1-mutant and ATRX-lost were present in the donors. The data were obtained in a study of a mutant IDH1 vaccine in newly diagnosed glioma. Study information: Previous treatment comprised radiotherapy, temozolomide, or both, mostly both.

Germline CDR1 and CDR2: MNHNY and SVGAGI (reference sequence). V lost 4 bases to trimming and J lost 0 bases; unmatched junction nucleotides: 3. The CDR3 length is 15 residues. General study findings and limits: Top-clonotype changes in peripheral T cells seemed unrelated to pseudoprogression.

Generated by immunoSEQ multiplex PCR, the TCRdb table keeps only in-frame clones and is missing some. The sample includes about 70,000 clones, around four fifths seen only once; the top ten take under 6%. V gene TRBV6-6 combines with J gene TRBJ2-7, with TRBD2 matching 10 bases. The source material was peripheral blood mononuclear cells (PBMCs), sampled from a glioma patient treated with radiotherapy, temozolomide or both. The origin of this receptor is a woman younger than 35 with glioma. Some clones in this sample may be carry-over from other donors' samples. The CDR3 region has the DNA TGTGCCAGCAGTTTCGCTAGCGGGAGCTCCTACGAGCAGTACTTC. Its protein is CASSFASGSSYEQYF.